The present T cell receptor (beta chain) was sequenced within a study of T-cell reconstitution after alpha-beta-depleted transplantation in children. Unique molecular identifiers were used in preparing the TCRbeta library. One entry per CDR3 protein, called by TCRdb with MiXCR from the PCR reads. The data contain fewer than 750,000 distinct CDR3 sequences, more than 20% of them seen just once; the ten biggest clones take up less than 15%. This CDR3 spans 16 amino acids. Between the trimmed V and J ends, which lost 2 bases and 5 bases, there was a span of 16 bases. The V gene's germline CDR1 is MGHDK and CDR2 SYGVNS. General study findings and limits: A year had passed since transplant, and T-cell counts and diversity by then came mostly from newly produced T cells. At day 60, the high TCRbeta diversity found in some patients originated from recipient T cells and thymic progenitors that had survived. Approximately two months post-transplant, alpha-beta T cells reportedly originated from several hundred expanded graft clones.

Notes on this clonotype: The antigen is unknown.

Sequencing was performed on PBMCs, mostly from graft donor cells, taken 360 days after TCRalphabeta/CD19-depleted stem cell transplant. V is TRBV25-1 and J is TRBJ2-4; TRBD1 might be the D (6 bases). The source is a boy younger than two who had a stem cell transplant for acute myeloid leukemia, so the T cells may come from the graft donor. In DNA, the CDR3 is TGTGCCAGCAGTGAACCTGACAGAGAGGGGGAAAACATTCAGTACTTC. Translated, it gives CASSEPDREGENIQYF.